This T cell receptor (beta chain) was captured by sequencing in a study of tumor-infiltrating lymphocytes in oesophageal squamous cell carcinoma. The length of the CDR3 is 17 residues. TCRdb used MiXCR to reprocess the PCR reads, holding one entry per CDR3 protein. The sample shows about 17,000 distinct CDR3 sequences, 42% of them seen only once. In regard to this clonotype: Mismatch with germline at one junction end may stem from a read error.

The receptor comes from a female donor with esophageal squamous cell carcinoma. The sample taken for sequencing was normal esophageal tissue next to the tumor. This chain uses TRBV5-3 with TRBJ2-7, with 9 bases aligning to TRBD2. The better agreement between TRBJ2-1 and the DNA end casts doubt on the J call. TRBV5-3 is annotated as an ORF whose role is uncertain. CDR3 sequence: CASSWPAGGREDDEQFF. CDR3 in DNA: TGTGCCAGCAGCTGGCCGGCGGGGGGGCGGGAGGACGATGAGCAGTTCTTC.